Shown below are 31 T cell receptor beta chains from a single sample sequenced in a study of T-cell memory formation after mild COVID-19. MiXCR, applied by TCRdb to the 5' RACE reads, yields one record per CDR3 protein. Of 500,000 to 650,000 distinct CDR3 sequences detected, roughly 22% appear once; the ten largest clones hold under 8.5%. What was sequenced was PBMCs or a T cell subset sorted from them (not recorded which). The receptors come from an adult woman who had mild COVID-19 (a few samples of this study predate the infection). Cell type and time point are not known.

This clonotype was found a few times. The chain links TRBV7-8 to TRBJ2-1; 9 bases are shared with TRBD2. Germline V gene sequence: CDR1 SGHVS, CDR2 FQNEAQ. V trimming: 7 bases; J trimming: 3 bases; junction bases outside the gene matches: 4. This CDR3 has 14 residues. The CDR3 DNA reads TGTGCCAGCACGGTAGCGGGAGTCTACAATGAGCAGTTCTTC. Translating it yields CASTVAGVYNEQFF. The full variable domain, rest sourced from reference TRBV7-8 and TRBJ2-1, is GAGVSQSPRYKVAKRGQDVALRCDPISGHVSLFWYQQALGQGPEFLTYFQNEAQLDKSGLPSDRFFAERPEGSVSTLKIQRTQQEDSAVYLCASTVAGVYNEQFFGPGTRLTVL.

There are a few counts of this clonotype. CDR3 loop: CASSQVASGASTDTQYF. The CDR3 coding sequence is TGCGCCAGCAGCCAAGTAGCATCCGGCGCTAGCACAGATACGCAGTATTTT. The chain is built from TRBV4-3 and TRBJ2-3; D is unresolved. Germline assignment: CDR1 LGHNA and CDR2 YSLEER. Trimming took 1 base from V and 0 from J, leaving 14 bases between them. This CDR3 is 17 amino acids long.

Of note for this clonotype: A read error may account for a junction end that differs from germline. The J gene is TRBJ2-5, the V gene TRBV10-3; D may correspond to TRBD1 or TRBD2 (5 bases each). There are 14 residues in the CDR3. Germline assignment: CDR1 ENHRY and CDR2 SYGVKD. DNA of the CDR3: TGTGCCATCCGTGAGGGGATGATCGTGGAGACCCAGTACTTC. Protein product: CAIREGMIVETQYF.

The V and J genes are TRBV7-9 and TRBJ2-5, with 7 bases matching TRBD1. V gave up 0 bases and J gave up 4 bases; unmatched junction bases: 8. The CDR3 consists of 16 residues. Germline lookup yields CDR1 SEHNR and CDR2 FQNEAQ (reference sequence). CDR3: CASSLARDRLRETQYF. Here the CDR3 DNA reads TGTGCCAGCAGCTTAGCAAGGGACAGATTAAGAGAGACCCAGTACTTC.

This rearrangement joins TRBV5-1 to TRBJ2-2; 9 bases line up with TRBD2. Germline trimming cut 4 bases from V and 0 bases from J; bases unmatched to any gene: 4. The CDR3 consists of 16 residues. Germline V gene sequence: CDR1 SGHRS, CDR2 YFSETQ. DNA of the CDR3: TGCGCCAGCAGCCTGACTAGCGGTTCGAACACCGGGGAGCTGTTTTTT. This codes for CASSLTSGSNTGELFF.

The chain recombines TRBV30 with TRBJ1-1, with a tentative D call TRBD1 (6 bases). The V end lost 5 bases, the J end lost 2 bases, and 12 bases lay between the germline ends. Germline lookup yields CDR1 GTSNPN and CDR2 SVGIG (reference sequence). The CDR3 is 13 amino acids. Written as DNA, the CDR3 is TGTGCCTGGGCAGGACAGATTAACACTGAAGCTTTCTTT. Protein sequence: CAWAGQINTEAFF.

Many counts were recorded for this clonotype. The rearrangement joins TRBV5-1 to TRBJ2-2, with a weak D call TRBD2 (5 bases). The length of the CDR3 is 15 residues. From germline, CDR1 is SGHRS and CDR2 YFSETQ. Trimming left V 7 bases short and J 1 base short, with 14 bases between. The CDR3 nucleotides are TGCGCCAGCGGAGGAGAGGCCGGGAACACCGGGGAGCTGTTTTTT. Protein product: CASGGEAGNTGELFF.

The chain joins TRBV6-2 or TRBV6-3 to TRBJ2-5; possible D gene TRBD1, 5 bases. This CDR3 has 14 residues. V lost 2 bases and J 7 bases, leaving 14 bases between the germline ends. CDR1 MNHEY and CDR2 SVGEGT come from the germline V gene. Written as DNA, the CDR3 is TGTGCCAGCAGTTACAGAACGGACAAAGGGACCCAGTACTTC. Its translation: CASSYRTDKGTQYF.

The CDR3 DNA reads TGCAGTGCTAGAGGCTCAGGGGGTAATTCACCCCTCCACTTT. It translates to CSARGSGGNSPLHF. This chain uses TRBV20-1 with TRBJ1-6; 7 nucleotides match TRBD1. V lost 1 base to trimming and J lost 6 bases; unmatched junction nucleotides: 3. The V gene's germline CDR1 is DFQATT and CDR2 SNEGSKA (reference sequence). The length of the CDR3 is 14 residues.

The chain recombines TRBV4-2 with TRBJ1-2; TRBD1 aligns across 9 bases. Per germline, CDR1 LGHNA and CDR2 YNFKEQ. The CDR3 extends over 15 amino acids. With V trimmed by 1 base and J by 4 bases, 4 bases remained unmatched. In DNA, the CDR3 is TGTGCCAGCAGCCAAGCTGTGACAGGGGGCTATGGCTACACCTTC. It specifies CASSQAVTGGYGYTF.

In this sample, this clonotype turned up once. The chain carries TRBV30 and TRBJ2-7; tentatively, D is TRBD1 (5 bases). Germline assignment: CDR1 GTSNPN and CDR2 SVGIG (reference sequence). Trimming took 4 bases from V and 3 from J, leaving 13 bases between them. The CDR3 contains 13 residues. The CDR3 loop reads CAWTLGHNYEQYF. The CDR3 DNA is TGTGCCTGGACTCTAGGACATAACTACGAGCAGTACTTC.

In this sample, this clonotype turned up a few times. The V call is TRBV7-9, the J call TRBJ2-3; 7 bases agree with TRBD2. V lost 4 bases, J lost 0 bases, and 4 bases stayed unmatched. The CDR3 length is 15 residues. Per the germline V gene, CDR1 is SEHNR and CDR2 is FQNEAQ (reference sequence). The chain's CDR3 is CASSSRLASTDTQYF. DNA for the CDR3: TGTGCCAGCAGCTCCAGACTAGCCAGCACAGATACGCAGTATTTT.

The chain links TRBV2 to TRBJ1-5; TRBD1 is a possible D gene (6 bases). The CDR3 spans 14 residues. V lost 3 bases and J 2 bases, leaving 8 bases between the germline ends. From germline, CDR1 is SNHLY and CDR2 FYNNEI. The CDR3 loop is CASSEGAGNQPQHF. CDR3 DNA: TGTGCCAGCAGTGAGGGGGCGGGCAATCAGCCCCAGCATTTT.

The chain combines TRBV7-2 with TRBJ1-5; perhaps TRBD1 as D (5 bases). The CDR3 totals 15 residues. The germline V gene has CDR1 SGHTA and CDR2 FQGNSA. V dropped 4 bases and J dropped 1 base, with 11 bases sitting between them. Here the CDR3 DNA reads TGTGCCAGCAGCTCCGAGGGGTGGAGCAATCAGCCCCAGCATTTT. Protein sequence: CASSSEGWSNQPQHF.

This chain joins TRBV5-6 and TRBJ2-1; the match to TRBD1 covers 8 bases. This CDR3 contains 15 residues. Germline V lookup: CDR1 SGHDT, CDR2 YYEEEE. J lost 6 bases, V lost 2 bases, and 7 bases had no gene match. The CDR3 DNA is TGTGCCAGCAGCTTCCTTCTTACAGGGGGCAATGAGCAGTTCTTC. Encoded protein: CASSFLLTGGNEQFF.

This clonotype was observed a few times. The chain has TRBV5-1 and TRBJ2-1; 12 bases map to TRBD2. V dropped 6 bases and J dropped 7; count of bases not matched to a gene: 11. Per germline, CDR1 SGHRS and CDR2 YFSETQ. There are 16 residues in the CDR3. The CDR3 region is CASTPGASGGVNEQFF. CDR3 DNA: TGCGCCAGCACCCCCGGTGCTAGCGGGGGGGTAAATGAGCAGTTCTTC.

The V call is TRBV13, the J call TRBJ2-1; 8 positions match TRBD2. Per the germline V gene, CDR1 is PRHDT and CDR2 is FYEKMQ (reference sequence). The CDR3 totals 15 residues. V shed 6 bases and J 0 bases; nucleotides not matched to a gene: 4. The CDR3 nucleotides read TGTGCCAGCAGAAAACGGGGGGGCTCCTACAATGAGCAGTTCTTC. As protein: CASRKRGGSYNEQFF.

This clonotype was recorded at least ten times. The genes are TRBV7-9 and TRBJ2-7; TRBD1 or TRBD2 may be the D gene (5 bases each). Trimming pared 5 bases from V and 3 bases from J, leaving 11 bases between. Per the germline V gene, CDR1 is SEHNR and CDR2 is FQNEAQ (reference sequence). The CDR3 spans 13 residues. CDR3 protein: CASSPRDRYEQYF. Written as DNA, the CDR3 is TGTGCCAGCAGCCCCCGGGACCGCTACGAGCAGTACTTC.

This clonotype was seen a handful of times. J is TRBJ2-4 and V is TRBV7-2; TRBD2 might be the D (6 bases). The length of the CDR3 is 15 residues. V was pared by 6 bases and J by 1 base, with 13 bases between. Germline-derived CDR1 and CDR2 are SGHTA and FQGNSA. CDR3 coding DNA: TGTGCCAGCAGTCTTTCCCGGGGGGCCAAAAACATTCAGTACTTC. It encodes CASSLSRGAKNIQYF.

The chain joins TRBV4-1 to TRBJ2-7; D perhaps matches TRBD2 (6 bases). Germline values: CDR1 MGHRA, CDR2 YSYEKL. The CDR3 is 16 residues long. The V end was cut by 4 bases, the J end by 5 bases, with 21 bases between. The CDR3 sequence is CASSPTGGASNHEQYF. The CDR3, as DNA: TGCGCCAGCAGCCCGACCGGAGGGGCGAGCAACCACGAGCAGTACTTC.

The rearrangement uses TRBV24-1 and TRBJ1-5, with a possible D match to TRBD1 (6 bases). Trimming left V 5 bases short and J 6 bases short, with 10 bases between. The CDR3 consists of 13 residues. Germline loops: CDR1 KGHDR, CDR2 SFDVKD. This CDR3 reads CATSGQVGQPQHF. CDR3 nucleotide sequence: TGTGCCACCAGTGGACAGGTCGGTCAGCCCCAGCATTTT.

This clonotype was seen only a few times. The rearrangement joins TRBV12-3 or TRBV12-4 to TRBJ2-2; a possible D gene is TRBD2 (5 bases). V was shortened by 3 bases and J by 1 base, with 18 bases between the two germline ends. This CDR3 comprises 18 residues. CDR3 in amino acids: CASSFIGFFRGNTGELFF. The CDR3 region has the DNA TGTGCCAGCAGTTTTATTGGCTTTTTTCGGGGGAACACCGGGGAGCTGTTTTTT.

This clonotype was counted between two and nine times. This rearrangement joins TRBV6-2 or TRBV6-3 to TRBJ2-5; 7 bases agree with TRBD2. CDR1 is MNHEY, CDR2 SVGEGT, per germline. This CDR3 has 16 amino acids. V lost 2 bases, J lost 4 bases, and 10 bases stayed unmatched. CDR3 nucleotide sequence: TGTGCCAGCAGTTACCCAGGGAGGGTCTTTGGAGAGACCCAGTACTTC. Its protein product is CASSYPGRVFGETQYF.

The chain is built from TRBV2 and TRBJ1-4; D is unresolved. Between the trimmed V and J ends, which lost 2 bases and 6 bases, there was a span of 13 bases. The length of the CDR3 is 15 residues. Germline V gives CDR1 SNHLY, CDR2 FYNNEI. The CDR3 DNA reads TGTGCCAGCAGTGAATTCCAAGGGCAGGATGAAAAACTGTTTTTT. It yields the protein CASSEFQGQDEKLFF.

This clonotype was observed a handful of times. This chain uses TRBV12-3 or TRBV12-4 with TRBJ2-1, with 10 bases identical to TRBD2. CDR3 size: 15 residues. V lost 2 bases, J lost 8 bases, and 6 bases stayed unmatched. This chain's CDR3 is CASSLYSGRSHEQFF. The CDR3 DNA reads TGTGCCAGCAGTTTATATAGCGGGAGGTCCCATGAGCAGTTCTTC.

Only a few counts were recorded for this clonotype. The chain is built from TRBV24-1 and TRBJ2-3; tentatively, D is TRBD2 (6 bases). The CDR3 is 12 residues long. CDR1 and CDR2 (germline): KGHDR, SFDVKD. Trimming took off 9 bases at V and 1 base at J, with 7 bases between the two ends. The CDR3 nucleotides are TGTGCCACCGGAGGGGGCACAGATACGCAGTATTTT. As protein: CATGGGTDTQYF.

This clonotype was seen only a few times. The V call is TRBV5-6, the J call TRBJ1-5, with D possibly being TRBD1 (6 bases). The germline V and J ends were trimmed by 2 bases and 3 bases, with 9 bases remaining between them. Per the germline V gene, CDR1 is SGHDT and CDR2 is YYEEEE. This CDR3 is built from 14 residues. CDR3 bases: TGTGCCAGCAGCTTAGGACAGACCAATCAGCCCCAGCATTTT. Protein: CASSLGQTNQPQHF.

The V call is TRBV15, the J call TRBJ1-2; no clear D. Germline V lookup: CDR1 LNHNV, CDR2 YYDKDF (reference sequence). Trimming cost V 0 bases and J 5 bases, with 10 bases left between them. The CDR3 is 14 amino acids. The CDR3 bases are TGTGCCACCAGCAGAGATGGTTCGGTTTATGGCTACACCTTC. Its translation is CATSRDGSVYGYTF.

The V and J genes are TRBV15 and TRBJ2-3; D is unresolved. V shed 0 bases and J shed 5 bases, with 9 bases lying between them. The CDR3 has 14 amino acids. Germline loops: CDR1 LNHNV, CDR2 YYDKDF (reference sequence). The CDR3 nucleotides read TGTGCCACCAGCAGAGAGGGTGCGGAAGATACGCAGTATTTT. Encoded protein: CATSREGAEDTQYF.

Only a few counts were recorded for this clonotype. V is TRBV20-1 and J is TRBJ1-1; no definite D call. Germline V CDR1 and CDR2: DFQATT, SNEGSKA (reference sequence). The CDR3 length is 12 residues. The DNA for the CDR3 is TGCAGGCCCCAGGAATTGAACACTGAAGCTTTCTTT. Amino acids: CRPQELNTEAFF.

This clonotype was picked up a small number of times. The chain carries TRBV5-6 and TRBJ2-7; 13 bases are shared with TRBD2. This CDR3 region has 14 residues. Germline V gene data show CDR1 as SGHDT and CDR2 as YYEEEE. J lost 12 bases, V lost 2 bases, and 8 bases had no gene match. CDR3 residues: CASSFRTSGGPWYF. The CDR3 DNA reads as TGTGCCAGCAGCTTCAGGACTAGCGGGGGTCCGTGGTACTTC.